This TCR beta chain came from a study of metastatic and nonmetastatic thyroid tumors. Study-wide context: Where malignant and benign thyroid patients were concerned, repertoires were compared across blood and tumor or nodule tissue. The study's findings and limits: Benign nodules reportedly had significantly lower TCR beta diversity than malignant thyroid tumors in blood and tumor.

Original handling: Across clinicopathological groups, CDR3 differences served as the basis for building a distant-metastasis classifier for papillary thyroid cancer. TCRdb re-processed the PCR reads through MiXCR. TCRdb's processing, not the authors' own work, is the source of the V and J calls. Of approximately 38,000 clones detected, 25% to 30% appear once; the ten largest clones hold about 11%. All patients were untreated before thyroid surgery. In the case of this clone: The antigen is undetermined.

The sample consisted of blood. The sequence was collected from a male donor with papillary thyroid cancer or a benign thyroid nodule (not recorded which). Some clones in this sample may be carry-over from other donors' samples.

The DNA of the CDR3 is TGTGCCAGTAGTATCCCCGCGGGAGCTCGGAATGAGCAGTTCTTC. Translation: CASSIPAGARNEQFF. The rearrangement joins TRBV19 to TRBJ2-1; 7 bases are a match to TRBD2. From germline, CDR1 is LNHDA and CDR2 SQIVND (reference sequence). V was pared by 3 bases and J by 7 bases, with 9 bases of the junction left unmatched. This CDR3 has 15 residues. The entire variable domain, with the rest obtained from reference TRBV19 and TRBJ2-1, is as follows: DGGITQSPKYLFRKEGQNVTLSCEQNLNHDAMYWYRQDPGQGLRLIYYSQIVNDFQKGDIAEGYSVSREKKESFPLTVTSAQKNPTAFYLCASSIPAGARNEQFFGPGTRLTVL.